This record looks at one T cell receptor beta chain sequence and its context. The data are from a study of blood T cell repertoires in COVID-19. Turning to the study itself: T cells, B-cell-depleted T cells, or PBMCs supplied cDNA or gDNA.

Authors' methods: How many nucleated cells were present was estimated from reference gene primer amplification. Generated by immunoSEQ multiplex PCR, the TCRdb table keeps only in-frame clones and is missing some. V, J and clone size derive from that table, while D and trimming were established from the DNA sequence. The sample yields roughly 32,000 clones, 65% to 90% seen once. Trimming removed 8 bases at V and 7 bases at J, with 15 bases between. The CDR3 is 13 residues long. The germline V gene has CDR1 MNHEY and CDR2 SVGAGI. The source material was peripheral blood. The TCR was taken from a man at least 80 years old with active COVID-19. J is TRBJ1-5 and V is TRBV6-5; no clear D. In DNA form, the CDR3 reads TGTGCCAGCTTCTGGGGAGAAACCCAGCCCCAGCATTTT. Translation gives CASFWGETQPQHF.